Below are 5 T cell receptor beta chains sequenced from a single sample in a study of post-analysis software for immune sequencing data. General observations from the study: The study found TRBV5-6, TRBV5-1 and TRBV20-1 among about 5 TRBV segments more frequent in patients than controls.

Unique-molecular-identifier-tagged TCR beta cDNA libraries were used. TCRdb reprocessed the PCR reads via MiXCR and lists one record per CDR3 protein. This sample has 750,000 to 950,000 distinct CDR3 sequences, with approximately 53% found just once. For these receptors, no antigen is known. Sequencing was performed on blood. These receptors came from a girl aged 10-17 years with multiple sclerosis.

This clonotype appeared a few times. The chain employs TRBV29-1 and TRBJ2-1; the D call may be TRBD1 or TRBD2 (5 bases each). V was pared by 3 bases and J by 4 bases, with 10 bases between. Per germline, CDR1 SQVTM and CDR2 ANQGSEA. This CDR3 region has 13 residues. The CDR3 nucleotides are TGCAGCGTTGACCGGGACGGTTACAATGAGCAGTTCTTC. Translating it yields CSVDRDGYNEQFF.

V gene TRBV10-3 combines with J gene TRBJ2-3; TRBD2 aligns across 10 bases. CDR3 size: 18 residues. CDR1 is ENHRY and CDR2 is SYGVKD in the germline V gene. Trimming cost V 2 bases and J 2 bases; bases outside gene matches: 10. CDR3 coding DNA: TGTGCCATCAGTGAGCGGCTAGCGGGAGTGGGTAACACAGATACGCAGTATTTT. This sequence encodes CAISERLAGVGNTDTQYF.

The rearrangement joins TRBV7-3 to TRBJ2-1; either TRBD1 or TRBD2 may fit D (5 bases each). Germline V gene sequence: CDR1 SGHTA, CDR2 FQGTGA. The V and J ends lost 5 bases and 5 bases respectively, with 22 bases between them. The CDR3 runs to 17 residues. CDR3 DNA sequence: TGTGCCAGCAGCCCCGAGGTCTGGGACCTAAGGGACAATGAGCAGTTCTTC. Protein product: CASSPEVWDLRDNEQFF.

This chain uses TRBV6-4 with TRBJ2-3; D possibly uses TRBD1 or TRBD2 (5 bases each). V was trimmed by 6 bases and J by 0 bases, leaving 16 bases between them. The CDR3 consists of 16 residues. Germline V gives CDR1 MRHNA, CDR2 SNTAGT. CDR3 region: CASSSQGGSSTDTQYF. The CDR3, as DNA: TGTGCCAGCAGCTCCCAGGGCGGGTCTAGCACAGATACGCAGTATTTT.

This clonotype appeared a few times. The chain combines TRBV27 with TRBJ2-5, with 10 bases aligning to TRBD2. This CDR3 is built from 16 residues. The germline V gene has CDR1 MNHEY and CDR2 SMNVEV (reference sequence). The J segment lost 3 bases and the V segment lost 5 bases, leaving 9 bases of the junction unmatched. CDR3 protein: CASSRLAGQGEETQYF. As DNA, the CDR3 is TGTGCCAGCAGTCGACTAGCGGGCCAAGGGGAAGAGACCCAGTACTTC.